The 25 T cell receptor beta chains below all came from one sample that was sequenced in a study of early T cells in non-severe SARS-CoV-2 infection. TCRdb passed the 5' RACE reads through MiXCR, listing each CDR3 protein once. Altogether 50,000 to 80,000 distinct CDR3 sequences are present, approximately 9.2% being singletons, with the ten largest covering roughly 13%. The sample here was whole blood, taken at baseline. The source is an adult who was a healthcare worker with PCR-confirmed SARS-CoV-2 infection or an uninfected control (not recorded which).

This clonotype turned up a few times. V gene TRBV11-2 combines with J gene TRBJ2-1, with TRBD2 identical over 9 bases. The germline V gene has CDR1 SGHAT and CDR2 FQNNGV. Trimming cost V 6 bases and J 5 bases; bases outside gene matches: 8. The CDR3 spans 15 residues. The CDR3 nucleotides read TGTGCCAGCAGTCGCAGCGGGAGGAGGGACAATGAGCAGTTCTTC. Translation gives CASSRSGRRDNEQFF. The complete variable domain, with remaining parts taken from reference TRBV11-2 and TRBJ2-1, reads EAGVAQSPRYKIIEKRQSVAFWCNPISGHATLYWYQQILGQGPKLLIQFQNNGVVDDSQLPKDRFSAERLKGVDSTLKIQPAKLEDSAVYLCASSRSGRRDNEQFFGPGTRLTVL.

This clonotype was recorded many times. The chain is built from TRBV6-6 and TRBJ2-5, with 9 bases fitting TRBD2. V shed 8 bases and J 10 bases; nucleotides not matched to a gene: 11. The CDR3 has 13 residues. Germline CDR1 reads MNHNY; CDR2 reads SVGAGI (reference sequence). The DNA of the CDR3 is TGTGCCAGCTCACAATTTAGCGGGAGATACCAGTACTTC. Translating gives CASSQFSGRYQYF.

This clonotype was detected ten times or more. This chain connects TRBV6-2 or TRBV6-3 to TRBJ1-2; 7 bases match TRBD1. The CDR3 extends over 15 amino acids. Germline CDR1 MNHEY, CDR2 SVGEGT. Trimming at V came to 5 bases and at J to 0 bases, leaving 6 bases not matched to a gene. CDR3 in amino acids: CASSPGTVTNYGYTF. The CDR3 DNA reads as TGTGCCAGCAGTCCGGGGACAGTGACTAACTATGGCTACACCTTC.

The chain uses TRBV29-1 and TRBJ2-1; 14 bases match TRBD2. This CDR3 contains 16 residues. V was pared by 6 bases and J by 5 bases, with 9 bases of the junction left unmatched. The germline gives CDR1 SQVTM, CDR2 ANQGSEA. The CDR3 loop reads CSVAGLAGGKDNEQFF. Here the CDR3 DNA reads TGCAGCGTGGCCGGACTAGCGGGAGGCAAAGACAATGAGCAGTTCTTC.

In its sample, this clonotype was seen a few times. This chain joins TRBV18 and TRBJ1-3; the match to TRBD1 covers 7 bases. The junction had 7 bases not matched to a gene; V was cut back by 2 bases and J by 0 bases. The CDR3 has 17 amino acids. Germline V gene lookup returns CDR1 KGHSH and CDR2 LQKENI. The CDR3 DNA follows: TGTGCCAGCTCACCAGTCTCAGGGGGACTCTCTGGAAACACCATATATTTT. Amino acids: CASSPVSGGLSGNTIYF.

The chain uses TRBV6-5 and TRBJ2-7, with 10 bases lining up with TRBD2. Germline loops: CDR1 MNHEY, CDR2 SVGAGI. The CDR3 runs to 15 residues. V lost 6 bases to trimming and J lost 2 bases; unmatched junction nucleotides: 7. The CDR3 sequence is CASRLKREGPYEQYF. CDR3 nucleotide sequence: TGTGCCAGCAGGCTCAAGCGGGAGGGACCCTACGAGCAGTACTTC.

In its sample, this clonotype was seen a few times. V usage is TRBV6-6 and J usage is TRBJ1-3, with D possibly being TRBD1 (5 bases). In germline, CDR1 is MNHNY, CDR2 SVGAGI (reference sequence). Between the trimmed V and J ends, which lost 0 bases and 0 bases, there was a span of 9 bases. The CDR3 is made up of 16 amino acids. The chain's CDR3 is CASSYSSGGSGNTIYF. The DNA for the CDR3 is TGTGCCAGCAGTTACTCATCCGGGGGCTCTGGAAACACCATATATTTT.

This clonotype came up many times. The chain combines TRBV2 with TRBJ2-1; D tentatively reads TRBD1 or TRBD2 (5 bases each). The CDR3 consists of 16 residues. V was clipped by 0 bases and J by 12 bases, with 21 bases between them. Germline loops: CDR1 SNHLY, CDR2 FYNNEI. CDR3 nucleotide sequence: TGTGCCAGCAGTGAAGCGCTCAGAGGGGCGCTCCCCAGGCAGTTCTTC. Translating gives CASSEALRGALPRQFF.

There are a few counts of this clonotype. The chain employs TRBV20-1 and TRBJ2-3, with 8 bases that match TRBD2. CDR1 is DFQATT and CDR2 is SNEGSKA in the germline V gene (reference sequence). CDR3 length: 13 residues. V shed 6 bases and J 3 bases; nucleotides not matched to a gene: 5. The CDR3 DNA sequence: TGCAGTGCCATAGCGGGAATAACAGATACGCAGTATTTT. This gives the protein CSAIAGITDTQYF.

The rearrangement uses TRBV11-2 and TRBJ2-5, with a possible D match to TRBD2 (6 bases). CDR3 length equals 12 residues. V was cut by 11 bases and J by 2 bases, with 12 bases left in between. Per the germline V gene, CDR1 is SGHAT and CDR2 is FQNNGV. CDR3 sequence (DNA): TGTGCCTCACGGGACTTTCAAGAGACCCAGTACTTC. Translated: CASRDFQETQYF.

This clonotype was counted a few times. This sequence joins TRBV20-1 and TRBJ2-7; D is unclear. Germline loops: CDR1 DFQATT, CDR2 SNEGSKA (reference sequence). The CDR3 sequence is 13 residues long. The V end was cut by 0 bases, the J end by 4 bases, with 10 bases between. The CDR3 region has the DNA TGCAGTGCTAGAGATATTTGGCGGTACGAGCAGTACTTC. This translates into CSARDIWRYEQYF.

V is TRBV3-1 and J is TRBJ2-2; D gene uncertain. Germline lookup yields CDR1 LGHDT and CDR2 YNNKEL (reference sequence). CDR3 length: 14 amino acids. V was cut by 1 base and J by 4 bases, with 7 bases left in between. This chain's CDR3 is CASSQVHSTGELFF. As DNA, the CDR3 is TGTGCCAGCAGCCAAGTCCACTCCACCGGGGAGCTGTTTTTT.

This clonotype has ten or more counts. The chain joins TRBV7-9 to TRBJ2-3; tentatively, D is TRBD1 (6 bases). The CDR3 is 15 amino acids. Deletions cut 7 bases from V and 3 bases from J, with 17 bases between. Looked up from germline, CDR1 is SEHNR and CDR2 is FQNEAQ (reference sequence). CDR3 region: CASTLGAGTTDTQYF. The CDR3, as DNA: TGTGCCAGCACCCTGGGGGCAGGGACGACAGATACGCAGTATTTT.

V and J are TRBV29-1 and TRBJ2-3; D ambiguous. The germline gives CDR1 SQVTM, CDR2 ANQGSEA. V lost 3 bases and J lost 5, with 9 bases in between. CDR3 size: 12 residues. The CDR3 here is CSVDSIGDTQYF. CDR3 nucleotide sequence: TGCAGCGTTGACAGTATTGGAGATACGCAGTATTTT.

This sequence joins TRBV5-1 and TRBJ1-6; D possibly corresponds to TRBD1 (5 bases). The germline gives CDR1 SGHRS, CDR2 YFSETQ. Trimming left V 4 bases short and J 9 bases short, with 17 bases between. This CDR3 comprises 15 residues. As DNA, the CDR3 is TGCGCCAGCAGCCGGGGGACGGACGGCGGTTCACCCCTCCACTTT. Residues: CASSRGTDGGSPLHF. The full variable domain, with the rest looked up from reference TRBV5-1 and TRBJ1-6, is KAGVTQTPRYLIKTRGQQVTLSCSPISGHRSVSWYQQTPGQGLQFLFEYFSETQRNKGNFPGRFSGRQFSNSRSEMNVSTLELGDSALYLCASSRGTDGGSPLHFGNGTRLTVT.

The chain links TRBV20-1 to TRBJ2-7; maybe TRBD1 (6 bases). Trimming left V 3 bases short and J 2 bases short, with 14 bases between. Germline V gene sequence: CDR1 DFQATT, CDR2 SNEGSKA (reference sequence). This CDR3 has 14 residues. CDR3 region: CSASTSGVAYEQYF. Here the CDR3 DNA reads TGCAGTGCTAGTACGTCAGGGGTGGCCTACGAGCAGTACTTC.

The gene calls are TRBV15 and TRBJ1-2, with 10 bases identical to TRBD1. Germline V lookup: CDR1 LNHNV, CDR2 YYDKDF (reference sequence). This CDR3 is 16 amino acids long. Germline trimming cut 3 bases from V and 4 bases from J; bases unmatched to any gene: 8. CDR3 in DNA: TGTGCCACCAGCAGGAGGGGACAGGGGAAGGGCTATGGCTACACCTTC. Protein: CATSRRGQGKGYGYTF.

The chain couples TRBV18 to TRBJ1-3; 7 bases line up with TRBD1. The CDR3 is 16 amino acids. The junction had 5 bases not matched to a gene; V was cut back by 3 bases and J by 0 bases. In germline, CDR1 is KGHSH, CDR2 LQKENI. CDR3 in amino acids: CASSPGQEDSGNTIYF. The CDR3 bases are TGTGCCAGCTCACCCGGACAGGAAGACTCTGGAAACACCATATATTTT.

This clonotype came up a few times. V and J are TRBV29-1 and TRBJ2-6; 9 nucleotides agree with TRBD1. CDR1 and CDR2 from the germline V gene are SQVTM and ANQGSEA. This CDR3 is built from 15 residues. The junction had 5 bases not matched to a gene; V was cut back by 6 bases and J by 2 bases. This CDR3 is CSVGTGMPGANVLTF. CDR3 nucleotide sequence: TGCAGCGTCGGGACAGGGATGCCTGGGGCCAACGTCCTGACTTTC. Using reference TRBV29-1 and TRBJ2-6 for the parts outside the CDR3, the full variable domain is SAVISQKPSRDICQRGTSLTIQCQVDSQVTMMFWYRQQPGQSLTLIATANQGSEATYESGFVIDKFPISRPNLTFSTLTVSNMSPEDSSIYLCSVGTGMPGANVLTFGAGSRLTVL.

This clonotype showed up just a few times. The rearrangement links TRBV5-4 to TRBJ1-2; 12 bases map to TRBD1. The CDR3 is 18 amino acids. In germline, CDR1 is SGHNT, CDR2 YYREEE (reference sequence). With V trimmed by 1 base and J by 4 bases, 11 bases remained unmatched. This CDR3 is CASSLPLSGTGGVYGYTF. Here the CDR3 DNA reads TGTGCCAGCAGCTTGCCCCTTTCCGGGACAGGGGGCGTCTATGGCTACACCTTC.

This clonotype was recorded a few times. The chain has TRBV12-3 or TRBV12-4 and TRBJ1-1; weak D call: TRBD1 (5 bases). Trimming pared 0 bases from V and 11 bases from J, leaving 10 bases between. The CDR3 has 12 residues. CDR3 in amino acids: CASSLALGAAFF. CDR3 DNA: TGTGCCAGCAGTTTAGCCCTAGGGGCGGCTTTCTTT.

There are a few counts of this clonotype. CDR3 region: CASGPGSRQELQPQHF. CDR3 DNA sequence: TGTGCTAGTGGGCCGGGGTCGAGACAGGAGCTTCAGCCCCAGCATTTT. The gene calls are TRBV12-5 and TRBJ1-5; a possible D gene is TRBD1 (6 bases). Germline V gene data show CDR1 as LGHNT and CDR2 as FRNRAP. V lost 6 bases, J lost 6 bases, and 21 bases lay in between. The CDR3 is 16 amino acids.

The gene calls are TRBV12-3 or TRBV12-4 and TRBJ2-1; 7 bases agree with TRBD2. J gave up 8 bases and V 7 bases, and 8 bases lay outside the gene matches. This CDR3 has 13 residues. CDR3 sequence reads: CASIIWGGDEQFF. In DNA, the CDR3 is TGTGCCAGCATCATCTGGGGGGGAGATGAGCAGTTCTTC.

Ten or more counts support this clonotype. The rearrangement links TRBV5-1 to TRBJ2-3; a possible D gene is TRBD1 (6 bases). Trimming removed 3 bases from V and 2 bases from J, with 13 bases in between. The germline CDR1 and CDR2 sequences are SGHRS and YFSETQ. This CDR3 region has 15 residues. The DNA for the CDR3 is TGCGCCAGCAGCTCTACAGGGCGAACCACAGATACGCAGTATTTT. Its protein product is CASSSTGRTTDTQYF.

This clonotype was seen only a few times. This chain links TRBV4-3 with TRBJ2-7, with 9 bases that match TRBD2. Trimming removed 3 bases from V and 5 bases from J; junction bases left unmatched: 11. The CDR3 runs 16 residues. Germline CDR1 LGHNA, CDR2 YSLEER. DNA for the CDR3: TGCGCCAGCAGCCAGGGCCCTATAGCGGGAGTGGACGAGCAGTACTTC. It codes for CASSQGPIAGVDEQYF.